These 30 T cell receptor beta chains were all obtained from the same sample, sequenced in a study of blood T cells in healthy people across ages (dated by TCRdb to 2015 to 2017). Library method: 5' RACE. Instrument used: Illumina HiSeq 2500. The second PCR ran for roughly 7 to 12 cycles and used a J-beta primer mix along with a sample-barcoded 5' primer. In-frame beta chains were kept once TCRdb had trimmed the public reads at Q25 with fastp and called clones with MiXCR. Each entry merges the rows of one CDR3 protein and shows their most common DNA and genes. This sample is represented by around 600,000 distinct CDR3 sequences; 47% of them were singletons. The ten largest clonotypes hold under 30% of the sample. Sequencing input: blood. The receptors here all came from a man older than 75 in good health.

The rearrangement uses TRBV29-1 and TRBJ2-5, with 8 positions matching TRBD2. Germline V lookup: CDR1 SQVTM, CDR2 ANQGSEA. V lost 7 bases and J lost 4; bases outside the gene matches: 8. This CDR3 region has 13 residues. CDR3 coding DNA: TGCAGCGGGAGCGGGAGCGGTCGAGAGACCCAGTACTTC. This gives the protein CSGSGSGRETQYF.

This clonotype was picked up one time. V usage is TRBV3-1 and J usage is TRBJ2-7; maybe TRBD1 (6 bases). The V end was cut by 1 base, the J end by 7 bases, with 14 bases between. In germline, CDR1 is LGHDT, CDR2 YNNKEL (reference sequence). The CDR3 loop spans 14 amino acids. The CDR3 spells CASSQVSRGREQYF. CDR3 in DNA: TGTGCCAGCAGCCAAGTCTCCAGGGGACGGGAGCAGTACTTC.

The V call is TRBV12-3 or TRBV12-4, the J call TRBJ2-5; 9 nucleotides align to TRBD1. CDR3 size: 14 residues. V gave up 6 bases and J gave up 4 bases; unmatched junction bases: 6. This chain's CDR3 is CASRTGQGRETQYF. CDR3 in DNA: TGTGCCAGCAGGACTGGACAGGGGAGAGAGACCCAGTACTTC.

The chain combines TRBV7-2 with TRBJ2-7; D might be TRBD1 (5 bases). This CDR3 has 15 residues. Germline lookup yields CDR1 SGHTA and CDR2 FQGNSA. Trimming stripped 1 base from V and 3 bases from J, with 13 bases between. The CDR3 region has the DNA TGTGCCAGCAGCTTAGGACAGTTTGAGTTCTACGAGCAGTACTTC. Translation: CASSLGQFEFYEQYF.

The chain has TRBV7-2 and TRBJ2-3; D might be TRBD2 (5 bases). Germline V gene lookup returns CDR1 SGHTA and CDR2 FQGNSA. V was cut by 5 bases and J by 1 base, with 16 bases left in between. CDR3 length: 16 amino acids. The chain's CDR3 is CASSEMGVVGTDTQYF. The CDR3 DNA reads TGTGCCAGCAGCGAGATGGGAGTCGTGGGCACAGATACGCAGTATTTT.

The chain uses TRBV28 and TRBJ1-2; D might be TRBD1 (6 bases). The V gene lost 8 bases and the J gene lost 5 bases, with 18 bases spanning the gap. The CDR3 is made up of 14 amino acids. Germline CDR1 is MDHEN and CDR2 is SYDVKM. In DNA form, the CDR3 reads TGTGCCAGCTCGGCCCTCTCACAGGGATATGGCTACACCTTC. It codes for CASSALSQGYGYTF.

This clonotype was found a few times. The chain uses TRBV7-2 and TRBJ1-5; the D gene is possibly TRBD1 (5 bases). Trimming stripped 5 bases from V and 3 bases from J, with 8 bases between. CDR3 length equals 13 residues. The germline gives CDR1 SGHTA, CDR2 FQGNSA. In DNA, the CDR3 is TGTGCCAGCAGCGGGGACCCCAATCAGCCCCAGCATTTT. This codes for CASSGDPNQPQHF.

This clonotype came up a few times. The rearrangement links TRBV7-3 to TRBJ2-3; no clear D gene. V was shortened by 1 base and J by 2 bases, with 4 bases between the two germline ends. Looked up from germline, CDR1 is SGHTA and CDR2 is FQGTGA. This CDR3 is 13 amino acids long. The CDR3 here is CASSLRNTDTQYF. CDR3 coding DNA: TGTGCCAGCAGCTTAAGGAACACAGATACGCAGTATTTT.

The chain combines TRBV6-6 with TRBJ2-1, with TRBD2 as a possible D gene (6 bases). V was clipped by 4 bases and J by 3 bases, with 13 bases between them. The V gene's germline CDR1 is MNHNY and CDR2 SVGAGI (reference sequence). CDR3 size: 15 residues. The CDR3 spells CASSSGTPIYNEQFF. CDR3 nucleotides: TGTGCCAGCAGTTCTGGGACTCCTATCTACAATGAGCAGTTCTTC.

This clonotype was detected ten times or more. The chain has TRBV6-5 and TRBJ2-5; D is perhaps TRBD2 (5 bases). The CDR3 has 14 residues. Deletions cut 8 bases from V and 1 base from J, with 14 bases between. The germline V gene has CDR1 MNHEY and CDR2 SVGAGI. The CDR3 sequence: CASANRDLQETQYF. The CDR3 DNA follows: TGTGCCAGCGCGAACCGGGATCTCCAAGAGACCCAGTACTTC.

This chain uses TRBV20-1 with TRBJ2-1, with TRBD2 matching 9 bases. The germline gives CDR1 DFQATT, CDR2 SNEGSKA (reference sequence). This CDR3 spans 17 amino acids. With 4 bases clipped from V and 8 bases from J, the junction kept 18 bases outside the gene matches. The CDR3 nucleotides are TGCAGTGCTACCTCGGCCCCCCTTGCGGGAGGGCTGGATGAGCAGTTCTTC. It is translated as CSATSAPLAGGLDEQFF.

This clonotype was seen a handful of times. The chain uses TRBV5-1 and TRBJ1-4, with unresolved D. This CDR3 has 15 amino acids. The V end lost 5 bases, the J end lost 0 bases, and 11 bases lay between the germline ends. The germline gives CDR1 SGHRS, CDR2 YFSETQ. The chain's CDR3 is CASRDGEPTNEKLFF. CDR3 sequence (DNA): TGCGCCAGCAGGGACGGGGAGCCAACTAATGAAAAACTGTTTTTT.

The chain is built from TRBV5-1 and TRBJ2-1; the match to TRBD1 covers 9 bases. Trimming took 3 bases from V and 7 from J; bases not matched to a gene: 14. Per the germline V gene, CDR1 is SGHRS and CDR2 is YFSETQ. This CDR3 has 17 residues. Here the CDR3 DNA reads TGCGCCAGCAGCTGGGAGGGAACAGGGGGCCGATCAAATGAGCAGTTCTTC. It specifies CASSWEGTGGRSNEQFF.

V usage is TRBV20-1 and J usage is TRBJ2-5; D gene uncertain. The V and J ends lost 3 bases and 9 bases respectively, with 17 bases between them. This CDR3 contains 13 residues. Germline V gene data show CDR1 as DFQATT and CDR2 as SNEGSKA (reference sequence). CDR3 loop: CSARRPSGEAQYF. The CDR3 coding sequence is TGCAGTGCTAGGAGGCCTTCCGGCGAGGCCCAGTACTTC.

This clonotype was counted only a few times. This rearrangement joins TRBV6-6 to TRBJ2-5; 12 bases fit TRBD1. The CDR3 is 17 residues long. V dropped 2 bases and J dropped 6; count of bases not matched to a gene: 10. Germline V gene sequence: CDR1 MNHNY, CDR2 SVGAGI (reference sequence). This chain's CDR3 is CASSYAPGTGGGQTQYF. DNA of the CDR3: TGTGCCAGCAGTTACGCCCCCGGGACAGGGGGCGGACAGACCCAGTACTTC.

This chain connects TRBV9 to TRBJ2-5, with D possibly being TRBD1 or TRBD2 (5 bases each). Trimming took 0 bases from V and 2 from J, leaving 11 bases between them. Germline assignment: CDR1 SGDLS and CDR2 YYNGEE. The CDR3 contains 15 residues. CDR3 residues: CASSVGRDQQETQYF. CDR3 nucleotide sequence: TGTGCCAGCAGCGTAGGACGGGACCAACAAGAGACCCAGTACTTC.

The genes are TRBV7-2 and TRBJ1-1; 8 bases match TRBD1. From germline, CDR1 is SGHTA and CDR2 FQGNSA. The CDR3 length is 19 residues. Unmatched junction bases numbered 26, after V lost 9 bases and J lost 5 bases. This CDR3 is CASSPLEGAGGEWSTEAFF. The CDR3 bases are TGTGCCAGTAGCCCCTTAGAGGGGGCAGGGGGCGAGTGGAGTACTGAAGCTTTCTTT.

The chain is built from TRBV6-2 or TRBV6-3 and TRBJ2-7, with D possibly matching TRBD1 (5 bases). Near its end, the DNA agrees better with TRBJ2-5, so the J call may be wrong. The length of the CDR3 is 13 residues. Per germline, CDR1 MNHEY and CDR2 SVGEGT. In nucleotides, the CDR3 is TGTGCCAGCCGGAAGGGGATGGAAGAGACCCAGTACTTC. Its translation is CASRKGMEETQYF.

In its sample, this clonotype was seen a few times. CDR3 DNA sequence: TGTGCCAGCAGTGAATGGGGGGATAATCAGCCCCAGCATTTT. Its protein product is CASSEWGDNQPQHF. The rearrangement joins TRBV25-1 to TRBJ1-5; a weak D match, TRBD1 (5 bases). This CDR3 spans 14 amino acids. Germline V gene lookup returns CDR1 MGHDK and CDR2 SYGVNS. Trimming took off 1 base at V and 4 bases at J, with 8 bases between the two ends.

V is TRBV7-3 and J is TRBJ2-7, with D possibly being TRBD1 (5 bases). The V end lost 2 bases, the J end lost 0 bases, and 11 bases lay between the germline ends. Germline values: CDR1 SGHTA, CDR2 FQGTGA. The CDR3 loop spans 15 amino acids. The CDR3 protein is CASSLGLTVSYEQYF. CDR3 nucleotide sequence: TGTGCCAGCAGCTTAGGGCTGACAGTCTCCTACGAGCAGTACTTC.

This clonotype was observed many times. The chain couples TRBV6-6 to TRBJ2-3; D unclear. The CDR3 runs to 14 residues. Germline V gene lookup returns CDR1 MNHNY and CDR2 SVGAGI (reference sequence). Trimming shortened V by 2 bases and J by 0 bases, and 6 bases separated the two germline ends. CDR3 DNA: TGTGCCAGCAGTTACATGGTGAGCACAGATACGCAGTATTTT. Residues: CASSYMVSTDTQYF.

V usage is TRBV5-1 and J usage is TRBJ2-7; possibly TRBD1 or TRBD2 for D (6 bases each). V dropped 0 bases and J dropped 4 bases, with 14 bases sitting between them. CDR1 is SGHRS and CDR2 is YFSETQ in the germline V gene. CDR3 length: 15 residues. The CDR3 DNA reads TGCGCCAGCAGCTTGGAGCTGGGGGGCTCGTACGAGCAGTACTTC. This gives the protein CASSLELGGSYEQYF.

This clonotype was picked up a small number of times. The chain couples TRBV20-1 to TRBJ2-7, with 12 positions matching TRBD1. From germline, CDR1 is DFQATT and CDR2 SNEGSKA (reference sequence). The CDR3 spans 16 residues. V lost 3 bases and J lost 0; bases outside the gene matches: 6. CDR3 DNA: TGCAGTGCTAGTGGGACAGGGGGCCATAGCTCCTACGAGCAGTACTTC. Translating gives CSASGTGGHSSYEQYF.

This clonotype occurred once. V and J are TRBV6-5 and TRBJ1-2; TRBD1 matches 7 bases. After removal of 5 bases from V and 5 bases from J, the junction contained 8 bases not matched to a gene. Germline V gives CDR1 MNHEY, CDR2 SVGAGI. The CDR3 is made up of 14 amino acids. Here the CDR3 DNA reads TGTGCCAGCAGTCCTACAGGGGACGGTTATGGCTACACCTTC. As protein: CASSPTGDGYGYTF.

This clonotype occurred a few times. The chain has TRBV20-1 and TRBJ2-5; D possibly corresponds to TRBD2 (6 bases). Trimming took off 5 bases at V and 3 bases at J, with 19 bases between the two ends. In germline, CDR1 is DFQATT, CDR2 SNEGSKA (reference sequence). This CDR3 region has 15 residues. The CDR3 loop is CSADVPTSTEETQYF. The CDR3 bases are TGCAGTGCTGATGTACCGACTAGTACTGAAGAGACCCAGTACTTC.

V gene TRBV7-2 combines with J gene TRBJ2-1, with TRBD2 as a possible D gene (6 bases). The CDR3 is 14 amino acids. V was cut by 5 bases and J by 7 bases, with 15 bases left in between. Germline-derived CDR1 and CDR2 are SGHTA and FQGNSA. CDR3 nucleotides: TGTGCCAGCAGCCCCAGAGCGGAGGGGAATGAGCAGTTCTTC. Translation gives CASSPRAEGNEQFF.

This clonotype was seen only once. V and J are TRBV29-1 and TRBJ2-2; D call uncertain. The CDR3 has 12 residues. Trimming took 4 bases from V and 6 from J, leaving 9 bases between them. Germline V gene data show CDR1 as SQVTM and CDR2 as ANQGSEA. CDR3 protein: CSVAGVPGELFF. CDR3 nucleotides: TGCAGCGTTGCCGGCGTTCCCGGGGAGCTGTTTTTT.

In this sample, this clonotype turned up a few times. The chain couples TRBV4-2 to TRBJ1-2; 10 nucleotides line up with TRBD1. Unmatched junction bases numbered 7, after V lost 1 base and J lost 5 bases. The CDR3 contains 16 residues. Per germline, CDR1 LGHNA and CDR2 YNFKEQ. In DNA, the CDR3 is TGTGCCAGCAGCCAAGGGAGGGGACAGGGGCTTTATGGCTACACCTTC. Its protein is CASSQGRGQGLYGYTF.

The table lists this clonotype with a count of one. V gene TRBV27 combines with J gene TRBJ2-5, with 7 bases that match TRBD1. The ends lost 5 bases at V and 2 bases at J; junction bases unmatched: 8. The CDR3 contains 15 residues. Looked up from germline, CDR1 is MNHEY and CDR2 is SMNVEV (reference sequence). For the CDR3, the DNA is TGTGCCAGCAGTAGAACCCGGGACAGTCAAGAGACCCAGTACTTC. Protein sequence: CASSRTRDSQETQYF.

J is TRBJ1-2 and V is TRBV2; 9 bases map to TRBD1. Germline lookup yields CDR1 SNHLY and CDR2 FYNNEI. CDR3 length equals 14 residues. V shed 1 base and J 7 bases; nucleotides not matched to a gene: 4. The CDR3 DNA reads TGTGCCAGCAGTGAAGACGGGACAGGGACTGGCTACACCTTC. It translates to CASSEDGTGTGYTF.